One sample yielded the 5 T cell receptor beta chains listed below, sequenced in a study of graft-versus-host responses after intestinal transplantation. These TCRs' antigens remain unknown. Data came from immunoSEQ multiplex PCR; TCRdb stores just in-frame clones and leaves some out. The top ten clones hold approximately 0.1% of a sample with tens of thousands of clones, 90% to 95% of them seen once. The specimen was unstimulated CD4+ T cells sorted from spleen or lymph node cells, collected before intestinal transplant. These receptors came from a human donor who received an intestinal transplant.

The count of this clone is one. The J gene is TRBJ2-4, the V gene TRBV16; D may be TRBD2 (6 bases). V shed 0 bases and J shed 9 bases, with 12 bases lying between them. Per the germline V gene, CDR1 is KGHSY and CDR2 is FQNENV. The length of the CDR3 is 14 residues. This chain's CDR3 is CASSQSIAGSIQYF. The CDR3 DNA reads as TGTGCCAGCAGCCAATCGATCGCGGGGAGCATTCAGTACTTC.

The chain combines TRBV29-1 with TRBJ1-1; 11 bases agree with TRBD1. The length of the CDR3 is 13 residues. Trimming removed 6 bases from V and 4 bases from J; junction bases left unmatched: 4. CDR1 and CDR2 from the germline V gene are SQVTM and ANQGSEA. The CDR3 nucleotides read TGCAGCGTGAGTGGACAGGGGGCCACTGAAGCTTTCTTT. It is translated as CSVSGQGATEAFF.

The chain carries TRBV19 and TRBJ1-4; TRBD1 matches 7 bases. Germline-derived CDR1 and CDR2 are LNHDA and SQIVND (reference sequence). Trimming at V came to 0 bases and at J to 6 bases, leaving 7 bases not matched to a gene. This CDR3 region has 16 residues. CDR3 DNA sequence: TGTGCCAGTAGTATAGATTTGGGAACAGGGGATGAAAAACTGTTTTTT. Its protein is CASSIDLGTGDEKLFF.

The V and J genes are TRBV29-1 and TRBJ2-1, with D maybe TRBD2 (7 bases). CDR3 length equals 16 residues. Germline V CDR1 and CDR2: SQVTM, ANQGSEA. V was trimmed by 3 bases and J by 6 bases, leaving 21 bases between them. The CDR3 sequence: CSVEGTAGAAFNEQFF. CDR3 DNA: TGCAGCGTTGAGGGCACCGCGGGGGCAGCCTTCAATGAGCAGTTCTTC.

The chain links TRBV19 to TRBJ1-6, with 7 bases that match TRBD1. This CDR3 region has 15 residues. V lost 3 bases to trimming and J lost 8 bases; unmatched junction nucleotides: 7. Germline V gene lookup returns CDR1 LNHDA and CDR2 SQIVND (reference sequence). DNA for the CDR3: TGTGCCAGTAGTATCCGCGGGCAGGGGGATTCACCCCTCCACTTT. Translated, it gives CASSIRGQGDSPLHF.